Listed below are T cell receptor beta chains from one sample, sequenced in a study of shared clonotypes between healthy human individuals. Sequenced by immunoSEQ multiplex PCR; TCRdb stores in-frame clones only, minus some. This table has around 700,000 clones, about 91% appearing once. The material sequenced was naive CD8+ T cells sorted from blood. Receptors originate from a man younger than 40 in good health. Both conserved end residues are part of each CDR3. A D gene is named only where the DNA matches it firmly. Only some rows state a clone size, as once, few, many or a class for expanded clones.

j_call | v_call | clone_size | d_call | cdr3_nt | cdr3_aa
TRBJ2-1 | TRBV7-9 | - | TRBD2 | TGTGCCAGCAGCTACACCGGGACTAGCAGCGAGTACCAGTTCTTC | CASSYTGTSSEYQFF
TRBJ1-5 | TRBV15 | - | - | TGTGCCACCTCGAGTGGGGGGACCCAGCCCCAGCATTTT | CATSSGGTQPQHF
TRBJ1-1 | TRBV7-6 | - | - | TGTGCCAGCAGCTTAAAAGGAGGGGGGAACACTGAAGCTTTCTTT | CASSLKGGGNTEAFF
TRBJ2-7 | TRBV7-9 | - | - | TGTGCCAGCGCTGGGACTGATCTCTACGAGCAGTACTTC | CASAGTDLYEQYF
TRBJ1-1 | TRBV7-9 | few | - | TGTGCCAGCAGCTTAGGAACGAACACTGAAGCTTTCTTT | CASSLGTNTEAFF
TRBJ1-3 | TRBV6-1 | - | - | TGTGCCAGCAATAGGGACTCGCTCTCTGGAAACACCATATATTTT | CASNRDSLSGNTIYF
TRBJ1-3 | TRBV7-9 | - | - | TGTGCCAGCAGCCCGTCGTTGGGACTGGGAAACACCATATATTTT | CASSPSLGLGNTIYF
TRBJ2-1 | TRBV25-1 | few | - | TGTGCCAGCAGAGGACGTGATGAGCAGTTCTTC | CASRGRDEQFF
TRBJ1-3 | TRBV5-6 | - | - | TGTGCCAGCAGTTTCGGGACCCTCGATAACACCATATATTTT | CASSFGTLDNTIYF
TRBJ2-2 | TRBV5-1 | - | TRBD2 | TGCGCCAGCAGCTTGGCCGCAGCGGGAGGCCCCACCGGGGAGCTGTTTTTT | CASSLAAAGGPTGELFF
TRBJ1-2 | TRBV27 | - | TRBD1 | TGTGCCAGCAGTTTATTGGCAGGGGGCAATCGTGGCTACACCTTC | CASSLLAGGNRGYTF
TRBJ2-1 | TRBV13 | - | TRBD1 | TGTGCCAGCAGACGAACGACAGGGGGCAATGAGCAGTTCTTC | CASRRTTGGNEQFF
TRBJ2-7 | TRBV5-4 | - | TRBD2 | TGTGCCAGCAGCTGGGGGACTAGCGGGACATGGGAGCAGTACTTC | CASSWGTSGTWEQYF
TRBJ1-5 | TRBV27 | - | - | TGTGCCAGCAGTTTGGGTCTAGGAAATCAGCCCCAGCATTTT | CASSLGLGNQPQHF
TRBJ1-5 | TRBV7-9 | - | - | TGTGCCAGCAGCCCCACGGGGAGCAATCAGCCCCAGCATTTT | CASSPTGSNQPQHF
TRBJ2-3 | TRBV9 | - | - | TGTGCCAGCAGCCTGGCAGGGGGAGGGCCTGATACGCAGTATTTT | CASSLAGGGPDTQYF
TRBJ1-1 | TRBV5-5 | - | - | TGTGCCAGCAGCTTGTGGGGCTCGAACACTGAAGCTTTCTTT | CASSLWGSNTEAFF
TRBJ2-7 | TRBV7-9 | - | TRBD1 | TGTGCCAGCAGCCCTGTTGGACGGGACAGGGAGTACGAGCAGTACTTC | CASSPVGRDREYEQYF
TRBJ2-2 | TRBV11-2 | - | TRBD1 | TGTGCCAGCAGCCCTCACCTCTGGACAGGGGGCACCGGGGAGCTGTTTTTT | CASSPHLWTGGTGELFF
TRBJ2-3 | TRBV10-1 | - | - | TGCGCCAGCAGCGCGGGTAGCACAGATACGCAGTATTTT | CASSAGSTDTQYF
TRBJ2-2 | TRBV9 | - | - | TGTGCCAGCAGCGTATCCCTAGCCGGGGAGCTGTTTTTT | CASSVSLAGELFF
TRBJ2-3 | TRBV11-2 | - | - | TGTGCCAGCAGCTCTATATTGGGTAGCGCTCCCCGGAATTTT | CASSSILGSAPRNF
TRBJ2-7 | TRBV19 | - | - | TGTGCCAGTAGGGGGGGCGACGAGCAGTACTTC | CASRGGDEQYF
TRBJ2-1 | TRBV7-7 | - | TRBD2 | TGTGCTAGCAGCTTTTCACTAGCGGACAATGAGCAGTTCTTC | CASSFSLADNEQFF